The next 9 T cell receptor beta chains were all read from a single sample in a study of Graves' ophthalmopathy and Graves' hyperthyroidism. RNA transcripts provided the template for amplifying TCR beta CDR3 regions. Following a first-round RT-PCR that used HTBI primers, a second-round multiplex PCR was carried out. TCRdb fed the multiplex PCR reads into MiXCR, producing one record per CDR3 protein. Of roughly 400,000 distinct CDR3 sequences in the sample, 15% to 17% were seen once. Sequenced sample: peripheral blood. These receptors all stem from a woman in her late teens or twenties with stable Graves' hyperthyroidism.

This clonotype was recorded many times. The chain couples TRBV29-1 to TRBJ1-1; unclear D gene. With 5 bases removed from V and 0 bases from J, the gap between germline ends came to 13 bases. The germline V gene has CDR1 SQVTM and CDR2 ANQGSEA. The CDR3 has 14 residues. Here the CDR3 DNA reads TGCAGCGTTCGTAAGGAGATCATGAACACTGAAGCTTTCTTT. Protein sequence: CSVRKEIMNTEAFF.

This clonotype was picked up a small number of times. A much larger clone differs from this one at a single base, so this may be a read error. The rearrangement links TRBV4-2 to TRBJ2-7; weak D call: TRBD2 (6 bases). In germline, CDR1 is LGHNA, CDR2 YNFKEQ. The length of the CDR3 is 15 residues. Trimming pared 4 bases from V and 2 bases from J, leaving 15 bases between. CDR3 residues: CASSLSGTAPYEQYF. Written as DNA, the CDR3 is TGTGCCAGCAGCCTTTCCGGGACTGCCCCCTACGAGCAGTACTTC.

This clonotype was recorded many times. The chain couples TRBV7-2 to TRBJ2-7; D is possibly TRBD2 (5 bases). CDR1 is SGHTA, CDR2 FQGNSA, per germline. CDR3 length: 14 amino acids. The V end was cut by 1 base, the J end by 2 bases, with 9 bases between. The chain's CDR3 is CASSLERVPYEQYF. As DNA, the CDR3 is TGTGCCAGCAGCTTAGAGAGGGTACCCTACGAGCAGTACTTC.

This clonotype was found many times. The chain carries TRBV25-1 and TRBJ1-1; 9 bases align to TRBD1. The CDR3 totals 15 residues. J lost 4 bases, V lost 1 base, and 4 bases had no gene match. Looked up from germline, CDR1 is MGHDK and CDR2 is SYGVNS. CDR3 coding DNA: TGTGCCAGCAGTGAATGGACAGGGGTTTCCACTGAAGCTTTCTTT. This gives the protein CASSEWTGVSTEAFF.

This clonotype was counted a few times. The rearrangement uses TRBV5-6 and TRBJ2-7, with 7 bases lining up with TRBD2. After removal of 2 bases from V and 6 bases from J, the junction contained 5 bases not matched to a gene. The CDR3 has 13 residues. Looked up from germline, CDR1 is SGHDT and CDR2 is YYEEEE. The CDR3 region has the DNA TGTGCCAGCAGCTTCAGGACTAGAACCGAGCAGTACTTC. It yields the protein CASSFRTRTEQYF.

This clonotype came up many times. The chain joins TRBV12-3 or TRBV12-4 to TRBJ1-6; 8 bases line up with TRBD1. V lost 6 bases and J lost 2; bases outside the gene matches: 3. The CDR3 consists of 15 residues. The CDR3 DNA reads TGTGCCAGCAGCGACAGGGGAGCCTATAATTCACCCCTCCACTTT. Protein sequence: CASSDRGAYNSPLHF.

This clonotype occurred many times. This chain uses TRBV29-1 with TRBJ1-1; D not resolved. This CDR3 contains 12 residues. V was cut by 6 bases and J by 3 bases, with 11 bases left in between. CDR1 is SQVTM and CDR2 is ANQGSEA in the germline V gene. The chain's CDR3 is CSVLWSDTEAFF. CDR3 sequence (DNA): TGCAGCGTGTTGTGGTCGGACACTGAAGCTTTCTTT.

This clonotype has more than one count but fewer than ten. CDR3 coding DNA: TGTGCCAGCAGCACCCGGACAGGGGGACATGGCTACACCTTC. This gives the protein CASSTRTGGHGYTF. The chain carries TRBV7-9 and TRBJ1-2, with 10 positions matching TRBD1. The CDR3 sequence is 14 residues long. With V trimmed by 5 bases and J by 6 bases, 6 bases remained unmatched. CDR1 and CDR2 from the germline V gene are SEHNR and FQNEAQ (reference sequence).

The V and J genes are TRBV6-4 and TRBJ1-1, with no clear D. The ends were cut back, 5 bases at V and 0 bases at J, with 13 bases in the middle. Germline loops: CDR1 MRHNA, CDR2 SNTAGT. CDR3 size: 15 residues. CDR3 DNA sequence: TGTGCCAGCAGTTCAATCGGACGGCTGAACACTGAAGCTTTCTTT. Its translation is CASSSIGRLNTEAFF.